This T cell receptor beta chain was captured by sequencing in a study of blood T cell repertoires in COVID-19. The protocol was immunoSEQ multiplex PCR, while the TCRdb copy is restricted to in-frame clones and leaves out a portion. Of a few hundred thousand clones in the sample, approximately 90% were seen once. The origin of this receptor is a human donor in a cohort exposed to, infected with or recovered from COVID-19 (not recorded which). The donor label of this sample is uncertain. The sequenced material came from PBMCs or T cells enriched from blood (not recorded which).

CDR3 loop: CASSFSSGGAITDTQYF. CDR3 in DNA: TGTGCCAGCAGCTTCTCTAGCGGGGGGGCTATCACAGATACGCAGTATTTT. The rearrangement joins TRBV7-9 to TRBJ2-3; 12 bases line up with TRBD2. The germline gives CDR1 SEHNR, CDR2 FQNEAQ (reference sequence). The CDR3 is 17 amino acids. Unmatched junction bases numbered 6, after V lost 3 bases and J lost 2 bases.